A single T cell receptor beta chain is shown here with its context. What it binds is unknown. Germline-derived CDR1 and CDR2 are SGHDT and YYEEEE. Trimming pared 0 bases from V and 2 bases from J, leaving 11 bases between. The CDR3 covers 15 residues. This entry comes from a study of post-analysis software for immune sequencing data. Study-wide context: Disease trajectories encompassed relapsing-remitting, secondary progressive and progressive-relapsing multiple sclerosis. The study's findings and limits: In patients, TRBV5-6, TRBV5-1 and TRBV20-1 belonged to five TRBV segments found more frequently than in controls.

Unique molecular identifiers were built into the TCR beta cDNA libraries. TCRdb used MiXCR to reprocess the PCR reads, holding one entry per CDR3 protein. The repertoire consists of around 200,000 distinct CDR3 sequences, with 25% to 30% occurring once and the leading ten covering 3.4%. The TCR was taken from a girl aged 2 to 17 with multiple sclerosis. The gene calls are TRBV5-6 and TRBJ1-1, with TRBD1 as a possible D gene (5 bases). Source material: blood. In nucleotides, the CDR3 is TGTGCCAGCAGCTTGGAGAATACAGGCAACACTGAAGCTTTCTTT. Amino acids: CASSLENTGNTEAFF.